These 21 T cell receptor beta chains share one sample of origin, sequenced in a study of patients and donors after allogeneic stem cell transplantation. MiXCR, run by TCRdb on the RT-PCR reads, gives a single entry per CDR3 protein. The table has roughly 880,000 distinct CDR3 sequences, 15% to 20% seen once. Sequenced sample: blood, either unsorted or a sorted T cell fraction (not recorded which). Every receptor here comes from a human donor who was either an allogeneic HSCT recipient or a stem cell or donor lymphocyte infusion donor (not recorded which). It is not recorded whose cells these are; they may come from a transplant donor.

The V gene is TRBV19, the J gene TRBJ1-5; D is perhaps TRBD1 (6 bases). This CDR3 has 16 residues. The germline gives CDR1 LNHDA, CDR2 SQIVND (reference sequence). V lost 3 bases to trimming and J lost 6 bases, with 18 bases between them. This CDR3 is CASSIPGQLKTQPQHF. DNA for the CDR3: TGTGCCAGTAGTATCCCTGGACAGCTTAAGACTCAGCCCCAGCATTTT.

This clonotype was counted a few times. The CDR3 sequence: CASSQDKGTGVTDTQYF. The CDR3 DNA reads TGCGCCAGCAGCCAAGATAAAGGGACAGGGGTAACAGATACGCAGTATTTT. The chain carries TRBV4-1 and TRBJ2-3; 10 bases agree with TRBD1. The V segment lost 0 bases and the J segment 3 bases; nucleotides outside the gene matches: 6. Germline values: CDR1 MGHRA, CDR2 YSYEKL. The CDR3 runs 17 residues.

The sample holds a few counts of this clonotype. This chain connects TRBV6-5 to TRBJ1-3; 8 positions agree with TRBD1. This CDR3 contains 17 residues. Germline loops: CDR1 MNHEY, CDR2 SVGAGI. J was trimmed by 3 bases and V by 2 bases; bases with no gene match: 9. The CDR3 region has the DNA TGTGCCAGCAGTTACAATGGCCAGGGGGCTTATGGAAACACCATATATTTT. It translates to CASSYNGQGAYGNTIYF.

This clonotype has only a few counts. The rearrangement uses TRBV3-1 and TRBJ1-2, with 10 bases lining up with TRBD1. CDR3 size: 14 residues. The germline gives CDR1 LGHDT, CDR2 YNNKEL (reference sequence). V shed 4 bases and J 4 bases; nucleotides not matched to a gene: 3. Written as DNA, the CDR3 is TGTGCCAGCAGCCCGGGACAGGGGTTCTATGGCTACACCTTC. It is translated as CASSPGQGFYGYTF.

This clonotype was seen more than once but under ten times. The CDR3 nucleotides are TGTGCCAGCAGGGACAGGGGACTACGAAACAATGAGCAGTTCTTC. Amino acids: CASRDRGLRNNEQFF. This rearrangement joins TRBV12-3 or TRBV12-4 to TRBJ2-1; 9 positions agree with TRBD1. The CDR3 is 15 amino acids. V lost 6 bases, J lost 5 bases, and 8 bases stayed unmatched.

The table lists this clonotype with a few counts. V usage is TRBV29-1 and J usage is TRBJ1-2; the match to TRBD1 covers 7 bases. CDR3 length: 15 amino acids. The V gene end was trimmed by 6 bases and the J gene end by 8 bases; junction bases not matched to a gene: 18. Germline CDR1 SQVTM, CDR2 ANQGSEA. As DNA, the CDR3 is TGCAGCGTGGGCCGACAGGGAGGGCATATCTCAGGCTACACCTTC. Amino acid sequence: CSVGRQGGHISGYTF.

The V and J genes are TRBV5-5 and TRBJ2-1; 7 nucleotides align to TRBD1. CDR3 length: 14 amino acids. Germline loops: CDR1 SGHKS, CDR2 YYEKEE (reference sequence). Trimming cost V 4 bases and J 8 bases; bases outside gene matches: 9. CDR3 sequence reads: CASSIGGPMDEQFF. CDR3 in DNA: TGTGCCAGCAGCATAGGGGGCCCGATGGATGAGCAGTTCTTC.

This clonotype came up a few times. Written as DNA, the CDR3 is TGTGCCAGCAGCGCCGGGACATTCTGGACCGGGGAGCTGTTTTTT. This encodes CASSAGTFWTGELFF. The rearrangement links TRBV6-1 to TRBJ2-2; a weak D match, TRBD1 (6 bases). Trimming removed 6 bases from V and 5 bases from J, with 16 bases in between. The CDR3 totals 15 residues. CDR1 and CDR2 (germline): MNHNS, SASEGT.

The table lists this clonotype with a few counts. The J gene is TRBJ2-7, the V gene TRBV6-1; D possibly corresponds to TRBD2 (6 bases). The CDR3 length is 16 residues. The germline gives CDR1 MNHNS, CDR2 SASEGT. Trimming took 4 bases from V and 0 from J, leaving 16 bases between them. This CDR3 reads CASSVWGDPSSYEQYF. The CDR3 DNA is TGTGCCAGCAGTGTTTGGGGGGACCCCAGCTCCTACGAGCAGTACTTC.

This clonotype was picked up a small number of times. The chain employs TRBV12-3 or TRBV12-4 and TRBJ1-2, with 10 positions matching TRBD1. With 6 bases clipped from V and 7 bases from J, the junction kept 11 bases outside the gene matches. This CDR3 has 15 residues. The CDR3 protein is CASSLTTGGASGYTF. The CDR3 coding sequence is TGTGCCAGCAGCCTCACGACAGGGGGCGCGTCTGGCTACACCTTC.

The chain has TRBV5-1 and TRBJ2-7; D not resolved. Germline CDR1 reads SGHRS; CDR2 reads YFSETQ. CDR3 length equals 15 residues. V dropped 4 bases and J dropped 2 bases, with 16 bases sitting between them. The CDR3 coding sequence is TGCGCCAGCAGCCGAAGACCGGACGGGCCCTACGAGCAGTACTTC. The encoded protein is CASSRRPDGPYEQYF.

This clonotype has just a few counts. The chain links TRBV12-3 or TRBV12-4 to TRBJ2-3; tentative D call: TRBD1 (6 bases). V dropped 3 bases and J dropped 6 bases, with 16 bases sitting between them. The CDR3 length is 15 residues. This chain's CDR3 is CASSFIQGISDTQYF. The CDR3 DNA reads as TGTGCCAGCAGTTTTATCCAGGGGATCTCCGATACGCAGTATTTT.

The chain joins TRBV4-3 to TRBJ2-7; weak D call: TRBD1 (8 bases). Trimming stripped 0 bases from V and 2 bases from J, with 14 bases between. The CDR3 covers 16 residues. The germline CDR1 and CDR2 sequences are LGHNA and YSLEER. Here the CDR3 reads CASSQEGGTGAYEQYF. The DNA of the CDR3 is TGCGCCAGCAGCCAAGAGGGGGGGACAGGCGCCTACGAGCAGTACTTC.

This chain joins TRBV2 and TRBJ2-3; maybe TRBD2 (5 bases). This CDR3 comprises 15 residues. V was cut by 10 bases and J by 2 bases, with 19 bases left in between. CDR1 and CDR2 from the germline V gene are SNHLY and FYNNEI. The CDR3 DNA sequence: TGTGCCAACCAAAGGAGGTCGACGAACACAGATACGCAGTATTTT. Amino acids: CANQRRSTNTDTQYF.

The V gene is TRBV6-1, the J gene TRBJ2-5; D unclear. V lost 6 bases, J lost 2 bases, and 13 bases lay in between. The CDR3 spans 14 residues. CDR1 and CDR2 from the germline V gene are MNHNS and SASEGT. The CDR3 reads CASSPMAGQETQYF. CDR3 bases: TGTGCCAGCAGCCCCATGGCCGGGCAAGAGACCCAGTACTTC.

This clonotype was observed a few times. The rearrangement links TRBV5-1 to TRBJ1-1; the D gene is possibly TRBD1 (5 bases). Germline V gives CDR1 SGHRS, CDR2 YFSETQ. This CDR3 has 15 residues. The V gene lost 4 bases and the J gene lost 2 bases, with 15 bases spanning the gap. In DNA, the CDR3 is TGCGCCAGCAGCATAACTTCAGACAGAAACACTGAAGCTTTCTTT. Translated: CASSITSDRNTEAFF.

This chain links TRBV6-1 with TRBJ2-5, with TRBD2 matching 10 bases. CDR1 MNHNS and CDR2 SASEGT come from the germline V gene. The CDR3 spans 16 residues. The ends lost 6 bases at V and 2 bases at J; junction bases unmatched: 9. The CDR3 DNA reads TGTGCCAGCAGCCCTCTAGCGGGAGTCGGACAAGAGACCCAGTACTTC. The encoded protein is CASSPLAGVGQETQYF.

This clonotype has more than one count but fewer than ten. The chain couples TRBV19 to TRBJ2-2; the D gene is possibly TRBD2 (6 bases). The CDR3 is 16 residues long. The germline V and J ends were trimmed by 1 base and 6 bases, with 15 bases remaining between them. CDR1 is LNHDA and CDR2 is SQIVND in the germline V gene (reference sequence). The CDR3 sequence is CASSIVHRGGSGELFF. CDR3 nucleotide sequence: TGTGCCAGTAGTATAGTACACAGAGGAGGGTCCGGGGAGCTGTTTTTT.

CDR3 region: CASSLSGVSPYEQYF. For the CDR3, the DNA is TGTGCCAGCAGTTTATCGGGGGTTAGTCCCTACGAGCAGTACTTC. The chain combines TRBV27 with TRBJ2-7; possibly TRBD1 or TRBD2 for D (5 bases each). CDR1 and CDR2 from the germline V gene are MNHEY and SMNVEV (reference sequence). The CDR3 consists of 15 residues. The V and J ends lost 0 bases and 2 bases respectively, with 11 bases between them.

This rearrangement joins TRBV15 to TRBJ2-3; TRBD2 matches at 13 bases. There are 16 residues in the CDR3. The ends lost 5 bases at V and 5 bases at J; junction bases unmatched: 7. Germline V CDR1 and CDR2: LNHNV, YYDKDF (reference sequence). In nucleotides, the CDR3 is TGTGCCACCAGCTCACGACTAGCGGGGGGCCGAGATACGCAGTATTTT. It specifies CATSSRLAGGRDTQYF.

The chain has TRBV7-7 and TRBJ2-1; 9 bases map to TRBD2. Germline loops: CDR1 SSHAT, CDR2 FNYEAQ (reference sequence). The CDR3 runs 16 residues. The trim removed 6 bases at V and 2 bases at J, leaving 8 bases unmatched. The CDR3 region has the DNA TGTGCCAGCAGTTTTAGCGGGAGAGGGGCCTACAATGAGCAGTTCTTC. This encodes CASSFSGRGAYNEQFF.